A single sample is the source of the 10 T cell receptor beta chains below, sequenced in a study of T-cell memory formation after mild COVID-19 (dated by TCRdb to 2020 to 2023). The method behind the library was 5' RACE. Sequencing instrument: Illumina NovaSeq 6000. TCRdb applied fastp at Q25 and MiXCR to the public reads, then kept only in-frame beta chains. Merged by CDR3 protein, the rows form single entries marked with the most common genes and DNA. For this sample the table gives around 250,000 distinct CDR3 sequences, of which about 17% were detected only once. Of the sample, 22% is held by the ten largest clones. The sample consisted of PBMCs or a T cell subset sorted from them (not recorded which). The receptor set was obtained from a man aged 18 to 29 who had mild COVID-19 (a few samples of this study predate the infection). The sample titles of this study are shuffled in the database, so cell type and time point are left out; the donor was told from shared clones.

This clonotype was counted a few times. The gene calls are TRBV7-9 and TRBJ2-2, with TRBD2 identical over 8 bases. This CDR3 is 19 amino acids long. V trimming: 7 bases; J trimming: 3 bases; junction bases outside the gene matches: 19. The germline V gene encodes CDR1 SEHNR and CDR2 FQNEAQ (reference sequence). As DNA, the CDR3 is TGTGCCAGCATCCTCTCCCACCACGAAGCGGGGGCCTACACCGGGGAGCTGTTTTTT. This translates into CASILSHHEAGAYTGELFF.

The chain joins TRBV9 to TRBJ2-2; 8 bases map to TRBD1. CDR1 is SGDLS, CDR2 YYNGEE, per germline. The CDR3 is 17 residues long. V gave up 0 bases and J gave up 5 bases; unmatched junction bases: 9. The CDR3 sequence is CASSVEFQGARTGELFF. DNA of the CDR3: TGTGCCAGCAGCGTAGAGTTCCAGGGGGCGAGGACCGGGGAGCTGTTTTTT.

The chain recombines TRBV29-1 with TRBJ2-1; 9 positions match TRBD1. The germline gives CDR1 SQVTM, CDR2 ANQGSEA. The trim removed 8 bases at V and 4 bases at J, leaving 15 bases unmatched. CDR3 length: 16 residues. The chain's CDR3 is CSSIKSLDRGYNEQFF. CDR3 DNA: TGCAGCTCCATTAAATCATTGGACAGGGGATACAATGAGCAGTTCTTC.

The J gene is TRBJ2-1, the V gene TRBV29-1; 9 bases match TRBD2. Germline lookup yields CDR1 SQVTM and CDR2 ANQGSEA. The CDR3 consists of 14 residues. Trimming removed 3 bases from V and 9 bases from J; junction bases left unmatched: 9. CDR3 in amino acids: CSVERSGGRVEQFF. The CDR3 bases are TGCAGCGTTGAGCGTAGCGGGGGACGAGTTGAGCAGTTCTTC.

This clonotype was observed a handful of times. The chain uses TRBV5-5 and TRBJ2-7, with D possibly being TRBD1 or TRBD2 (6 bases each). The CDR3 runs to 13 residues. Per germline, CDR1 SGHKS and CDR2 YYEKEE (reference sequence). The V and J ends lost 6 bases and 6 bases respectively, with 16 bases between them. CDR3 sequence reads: CASKLGGSAEQYF. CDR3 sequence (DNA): TGTGCCAGCAAGCTAGGGGGGAGCGCCGAGCAGTACTTC.

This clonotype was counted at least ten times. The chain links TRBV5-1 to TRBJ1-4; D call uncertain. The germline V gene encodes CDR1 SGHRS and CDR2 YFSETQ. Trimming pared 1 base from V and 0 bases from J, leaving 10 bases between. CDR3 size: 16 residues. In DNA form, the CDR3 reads TGCGCCAGCAGCTTGAGGGCAGACTCAACTAATGAAAAACTGTTTTTT. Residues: CASSLRADSTNEKLFF.

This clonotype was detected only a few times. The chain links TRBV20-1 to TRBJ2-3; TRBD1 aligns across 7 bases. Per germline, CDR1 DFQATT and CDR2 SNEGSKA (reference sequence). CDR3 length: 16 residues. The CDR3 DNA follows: TGCAGCGCCCTCAGGACCGGGACAGTGTTCACAGATACGCAGTATTTT. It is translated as CSALRTGTVFTDTQYF.

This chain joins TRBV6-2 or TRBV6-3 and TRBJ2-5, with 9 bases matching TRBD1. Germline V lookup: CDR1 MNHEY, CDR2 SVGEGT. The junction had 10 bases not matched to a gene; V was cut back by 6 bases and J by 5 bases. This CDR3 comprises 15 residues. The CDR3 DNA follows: TGTGCCAGCAGGCCGCGGACAGGGGCATACGAGACCCAGTACTTC. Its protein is CASRPRTGAYETQYF.

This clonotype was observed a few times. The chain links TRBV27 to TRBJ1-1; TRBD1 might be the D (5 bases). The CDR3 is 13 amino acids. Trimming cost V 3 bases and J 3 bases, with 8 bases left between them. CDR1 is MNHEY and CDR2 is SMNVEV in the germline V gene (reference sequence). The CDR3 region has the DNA TGTGCCAGCAGTTTTACAGGAGACACTGAAGCTTTCTTT. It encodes CASSFTGDTEAFF.

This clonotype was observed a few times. CDR3 loop: CASNPGGWTEAFF. In DNA form, the CDR3 reads TGTGCCAGCAATCCGGGGGGCTGGACTGAAGCTTTCTTT. This chain uses TRBV12-3 or TRBV12-4 with TRBJ1-1; maybe TRBD1 (6 bases). Trimming removed 7 bases at V and 5 bases at J, with 14 bases between. The length of the CDR3 is 13 residues.